This TCR beta chain came from a study of blood T cells in healthy people across ages. Study results and limitations: TCR beta diversity, measured per million T cells, fell in a roughly linear way with age. Bulk PBMC profiling left naive and antigen-experienced comparisons inconclusive.

Turning to this clonotype: Antigen: not known.

In germline, CDR1 is DFQATT, CDR2 SNEGSKA (reference sequence). J gave up 4 bases and V 0 bases, and 6 bases lay outside the gene matches. This CDR3 comprises 16 residues. The authors ran a second PCR of about 7 to 11 cycles using a sample-barcoded 5' primer and a J-beta primer mix. In TCRdb, the 5' RACE reads were re-called with MiXCR into one record per CDR3 protein. The table shows 650,000 to 1,000,000 distinct CDR3 sequences, with about 37% occurring only once. The origin of this receptor is a man between 18 and 35 years old in good health. Material for sequencing was blood. V and J are TRBV20-1 and TRBJ1-6; 7 bases are shared with TRBD1. CDR3 nucleotide sequence: TGCAGTGCTAGAGATCACCAGGGGGAGTATAATTCACCCCTCCACTTT. Translation: CSARDHQGEYNSPLHF.